This passage covers 25 T cell receptor beta chains from one sample sequenced in a study of blood T cell repertoires in COVID-19. Only in-frame clones appear in the TCRdb table, and some are missing; sequencing was by immunoSEQ multiplex PCR. The repertoire includes approximately 200,000 clones, 70% to 90% of them detected once, and around 0.98% sits in the top ten. The sample consisted of peripheral blood. Source of these receptors: a man aged 40-55 years with acute or convalescent COVID-19.

In its sample, this clone was seen a few times. V usage is TRBV19 and J usage is TRBJ1-1; TRBD1 matches at 8 bases. V was clipped by 5 bases and J by 5 bases; unmatched bases: 4. The CDR3 is 13 residues long. CDR1 is LNHDA and CDR2 is SQIVND in the germline V gene (reference sequence). The CDR3 DNA follows: TGTGCCAGTAGTGTAACAGGGGGTACTGAAGCTTTCTTT. It codes for CASSVTGGTEAFF.

J is TRBJ2-1 and V is TRBV6-5; 7 nucleotides agree with TRBD1. V shed 8 bases, J shed 6 bases, and the junction held 13 bases outside the gene matches. This CDR3 region has 15 residues. Germline V lookup: CDR1 MNHEY, CDR2 SVGAGI. The CDR3 reads CASELGGGESNEQFF. The CDR3 DNA sequence: TGTGCCAGCGAACTAGGGGGCGGCGAAAGCAATGAGCAGTTCTTC.

The chain recombines TRBV5-6 with TRBJ1-1, with 8 nucleotides matching TRBD1. Trimming at V came to 0 bases and at J to 11 bases, leaving 9 bases not matched to a gene. Germline V gene lookup returns CDR1 SGHDT and CDR2 YYEEEE. The CDR3 is made up of 14 amino acids. For the CDR3, the DNA is TGTGCCAGCAGCTTGGCCGCAGGACAGGGCGATGCTTTCTTT. Its translation: CASSLAAGQGDAFF. The whole variable domain, remainder taken from reference TRBV5-6 and TRBJ1-1, is DAGVTQSPTHLIKTRGQQVTLRCSPKSGHDTVSWYQQALGQGPQFIFQYYEEEERQRGNFPDRFSGHQFPNYSSELNVNALLLGDSALYLCASSLAAGQGDAFFGQGTRLTVV.

The chain has TRBV5-8 and TRBJ1-4; no reliable D call. This CDR3 is built from 15 residues. Trimming pared 2 bases from V and 8 bases from J, leaving 16 bases between. The germline CDR1 and CDR2 sequences are SGHTS and YDEGEE. The CDR3 nucleotides read TGTGCCAGCAGCTTTCGTCCGGCAGGTCTCGAAAAACTGTTTTTT. It is translated as CASSFRPAGLEKLFF.

The table lists this clone with a count of one. The chain combines TRBV30 with TRBJ1-5; 8 bases match TRBD1. Germline V gene sequence: CDR1 GTSNPN, CDR2 SVGIG (reference sequence). The CDR3 contains 16 residues. V lost 1 base and J lost 2; bases outside the gene matches: 7. The CDR3 nucleotides read TGTGCCTGGAGTGGTTCATGGGGACAGGGCAATCAGCCCCAGCATTTT. Protein: CAWSGSWGQGNQPQHF.

J is TRBJ1-3 and V is TRBV6-5; TRBD1 agrees at 8 bases. There are 14 residues in the CDR3. Germline assignment: CDR1 MNHEY and CDR2 SVGAGI. The V and J ends lost 7 bases and 8 bases, in that order; junction bases with no gene match: 10. Here the CDR3 reads CASTQGASGDTIYF. DNA of the CDR3: TGTGCCAGCACCCAGGGGGCGAGTGGGGACACCATATATTTT.

The gene calls are TRBV24-1 and TRBJ1-1, with a weak D call TRBD1 (6 bases). The CDR3 is 16 residues long. CDR1 is KGHDR, CDR2 SFDVKD, per germline. V shed 2 bases and J shed 4 bases, with 16 bases lying between them. The CDR3 is CATSDSPGAGSTEAFF. As DNA, the CDR3 is TGTGCCACCAGTGATTCGCCAGGGGCCGGAAGCACTGAAGCTTTCTTT.

The V and J genes are TRBV2 and TRBJ1-2; D is undetermined. CDR3 length: 15 residues. From germline, CDR1 is SNHLY and CDR2 FYNNEI. V gave up 4 bases and J gave up 0 bases, with 12 bases separating them. The CDR3 DNA reads TGTGCCAGCAGTGTCCGGGTTGCAGCTAACTATGGCTACACCTTC. Translation: CASSVRVAANYGYTF.

The chain combines TRBV5-1 with TRBJ1-3; TRBD1 might be the D (6 bases). The V gene's germline CDR1 is SGHRS and CDR2 YFSETQ. This CDR3 spans 17 amino acids. V gave up 2 bases and J gave up 2 bases, with 17 bases separating them. DNA for the CDR3: TGCGCCAGCAGCTTAGGGAGGGGGTCGTCAGCTGGAAACACCATATATTTT. As protein: CASSLGRGSSAGNTIYF.

This clone was seen more than once but under ten times. This sequence joins TRBV6-5 and TRBJ2-1; tentative D call: TRBD2 (6 bases). V lost 6 bases to trimming and J lost 0 bases, with 12 bases between them. CDR1 and CDR2 (germline): MNHEY, SVGAGI. CDR3 size: 15 residues. Here the CDR3 DNA reads TGTGCCAGCAGCCGGGACTCCGGCTCCTACAATGAGCAGTTCTTC. Residues: CASSRDSGSYNEQFF.

The J gene is TRBJ1-1, the V gene TRBV3-1 (or the pseudogene TRBV3-2); tentative D call: TRBD1 (5 bases). The CDR3 runs to 14 residues. V lost 0 bases and J 7 bases, leaving 12 bases between the germline ends. Germline values: CDR1 LGHDT, CDR2 YNNKEL (reference sequence). The CDR3 region has the DNA TGTGCCAGCAGCCAAGATGGGGGGACGCGTGAAGCTTTCTTT. Protein product: CASSQDGGTREAFF.

This clone was seen once. The chain recombines TRBV29-1 with TRBJ1-1, with 8 bases aligning to TRBD1. Trimming removed 4 bases from V and 2 bases from J; junction bases left unmatched: 6. Per the germline V gene, CDR1 is SQVTM and CDR2 is ANQGSEA. The CDR3 spans 14 residues. For the CDR3, the DNA is TGCAGCGTTGGGCAGGGGGCGCGAAACACTGAAGCTTTCTTT. Translated: CSVGQGARNTEAFF.

CDR3 DNA: TGTGCCAGCAAGAGACTAGCGGGGACCAACTACGAGCAGTACTTC. Translated, it gives CASKRLAGTNYEQYF. V and J are TRBV6-5 and TRBJ2-7; 11 nucleotides match TRBD2. The CDR3 is made up of 15 amino acids. The V and J ends lost 7 bases and 3 bases, in that order; junction bases with no gene match: 8. Germline V gene lookup returns CDR1 MNHEY and CDR2 SVGAGI.

The sample holds a few counts of this clone. The chain joins TRBV11-2 to TRBJ2-1; 7 nucleotides align to TRBD2. The CDR3 is 18 amino acids. V shed 0 bases, J shed 0 bases, and the junction held 8 bases outside the gene matches. The germline V gene has CDR1 SGHAT and CDR2 FQNNGV. The CDR3 region is CASSLDERGRDSYNEQFF. Written as DNA, the CDR3 is TGTGCCAGCAGCTTAGATGAGCGGGGTCGCGACTCCTACAATGAGCAGTTCTTC.

This chain links TRBV4-1 with TRBJ1-5; 11 bases map to TRBD1. V lost 4 bases, J lost 8 bases, and 10 bases stayed unmatched. Germline V gene sequence: CDR1 MGHRA, CDR2 YSYEKL. CDR3 size: 16 residues. CDR3 residues: CASSPNGQGAMEPQHF. The CDR3 DNA reads as TGCGCCAGCAGCCCAAATGGACAGGGGGCAATGGAGCCCCAGCATTTT.

V gene TRBV30 combines with J gene TRBJ2-7; 9 nucleotides agree with TRBD1. CDR1 GTSNPN and CDR2 SVGIG come from the germline V gene (reference sequence). V lost 8 bases to trimming and J lost 2 bases; unmatched junction nucleotides: 7. The CDR3 runs to 13 residues. The CDR3 reads CARGDREAYEQYF. DNA for the CDR3: TGTGCCCGCGGGGACAGGGAGGCCTACGAGCAGTACTTC. The entire variable domain, with the rest obtained from reference TRBV30 and TRBJ2-7, is as follows: SQTIHQWPATLVQPVGSPLSLECTVEGTSNPNLYWYRQAAGRGLQLLFYSVGIGQISSEVPQNLSASRPQDRQFILSSKKLLLSDSGFYLCARGDREAYEQYFGPGTRLTVT.

This clone has a handful of counts. V gene TRBV2 combines with J gene TRBJ2-1; D might be TRBD2 (6 bases). The CDR3 runs to 14 residues. Trimming pared 5 bases from V and 7 bases from J, leaving 15 bases between. Germline V lookup: CDR1 SNHLY, CDR2 FYNNEI. CDR3 DNA sequence: TGTGCCAGCAGTCCGGGACTCACCGTTAATGAGCAGTTCTTC. Residues: CASSPGLTVNEQFF. Supplemented by reference TRBV2 and TRBJ2-1, the full variable domain reads EPEVTQTPSHQVTQMGQEVILRCVPISNHLYFYWYRQILGQKVEFLVSFYNNEISEKSEIFDDQFSVERPDGSNFTLKIRSTKLEDSAMYFCASSPGLTVNEQFFGPGTRLTVL.

The chain carries TRBV6-2 or TRBV6-3 and TRBJ2-1, with a weak D call TRBD2 (5 bases). CDR3 size: 17 residues. Germline CDR1 is MNHEY and CDR2 is SVGEGT. V was cut by 0 bases and J by 3 bases, with 15 bases left in between. The CDR3 spells CASSYSIRGRNYNEQFF. Written as DNA, the CDR3 is TGTGCCAGCAGTTACTCGATCCGGGGTCGCAACTACAATGAGCAGTTCTTC.

This clone has just a few counts. V gene TRBV4-2 combines with J gene TRBJ1-2, with D tentatively TRBD1 (5 bases). Germline CDR1 and CDR2: LGHNA and YNFKEQ. The germline V and J ends were trimmed by 0 bases and 0 bases, with 11 bases remaining between them. The CDR3 extends over 16 amino acids. Here the CDR3 DNA reads TGTGCCAGCAGCCAAGATGCGGCAGGGACTAACTATGGCTACACCTTC. Translation gives CASSQDAAGTNYGYTF.

This chain joins TRBV10-2 and TRBJ2-7; 7 bases are a match to TRBD1. Germline CDR1 is WSHSY and CDR2 is SAAADI. V lost 0 bases and J lost 3; bases outside the gene matches: 8. The CDR3 is 16 amino acids. CDR3 amino acids: CASSESVGTENYEQYF. In DNA, the CDR3 is TGCGCCAGCAGTGAGTCGGTCGGGACAGAAAACTACGAGCAGTACTTC.

This chain joins TRBV2 and TRBJ1-1, with a weak D call TRBD1 (5 bases). The ends were cut back, 7 bases at V and 1 base at J, with 13 bases in the middle. The germline V gene encodes CDR1 SNHLY and CDR2 FYNNEI. The CDR3 has 14 residues. Written as DNA, the CDR3 is TGTGCCAGCAATAAACAGGAAACGAACACTGAAGCTTTCTTT. Protein product: CASNKQETNTEAFF.

The chain couples TRBV7-9 to TRBJ2-3; TRBD2 matches at 10 bases. Germline lookup yields CDR1 SEHNR and CDR2 FQNEAQ (reference sequence). The CDR3 has 15 amino acids. J was trimmed by 5 bases and V by 3 bases; bases with no gene match: 5. CDR3 protein: CASSLSGGALDTQYF. CDR3 coding DNA: TGTGCCAGCAGCTTGAGCGGGGGGGCCTTAGATACGCAGTATTTT.

The V call is TRBV6-6, the J call TRBJ1-2, with D tentatively TRBD1 (6 bases). This CDR3 is 14 amino acids long. V was pared by 7 bases and J by 2 bases, with 14 bases between. Germline V CDR1 and CDR2: MNHNY, SVGAGI (reference sequence). CDR3 DNA sequence: TGTGCCAGCACCGACGTCGACAGGAACTATGGCTACACCTTC. Protein: CASTDVDRNYGYTF.

This chain links TRBV6-6 with TRBJ2-7; D uncertain. Trimming left V 5 bases short and J 0 bases short, with 11 bases between. This CDR3 is 14 amino acids long. CDR1 MNHNY and CDR2 SVGAGI come from the germline V gene (reference sequence). CDR3 loop: CASSRSVLSYEQYF. The CDR3 DNA sequence: TGTGCCAGCAGTCGGTCCGTTCTCTCCTACGAGCAGTACTTC.

This clone occurred once. V usage is TRBV7-2 and J usage is TRBJ1-1; TRBD1 aligns across 9 bases. Germline V gene lookup returns CDR1 SGHTA and CDR2 FQGNSA. J lost 1 base, V lost 6 bases, and 9 bases had no gene match. The CDR3 spans 16 residues. CDR3 DNA sequence: TGTGCCAGCAGTATAACAGGGGGCTTGAAGAACACTGAAGCTTTCTTT. It codes for CASSITGGLKNTEAFF.